The sequence of this T cell receptor beta chain was determined in a study of blood T cell repertoires in COVID-19. On the study more broadly: Whether acute or convalescent, the COVID-19 samples came from the United States, Italy and Spain. The cDNA or gDNA used as material had been derived from T cells, B-cell-depleted T cells, or PBMCs.

After removal of 8 bases from V and 5 bases from J, the junction contained 11 bases not matched to a gene. This CDR3 is built from 15 residues. From germline, CDR1 is LNHDA and CDR2 SQIVND (reference sequence). Original processing methods: Quantification of nucleated cells was approximated via reference gene primer amplification. Measured with immunoSEQ multiplex PCR; TCRdb has only the in-frame clones, and not every one. V, J and clone size reflect that table, while D and trimming were determined from the DNA. The data contain around 180,000 clones, less than 90% of them singletons. This TCR was sampled from a man in his 70s with active or convalescent COVID-19. The chain combines TRBV19 with TRBJ2-5; 10 nucleotides line up with TRBD2. The specimen sequenced was peripheral blood. In DNA, the CDR3 is TGTGCCAGTCGATCAACAACTAGCGGGACTGAGACCCAGTACTTC. Amino acid sequence: CASRSTTSGTETQYF.